A selection of T cell receptor beta chains follows, all from one sample in a study of a mutant IDH1 vaccine in newly diagnosed glioma. Profiling relied on immunoSEQ multiplex PCR, and the TCRdb table lists in-frame clones only, not all of them. The table has around 58,000 clones, 80% to 85% seen once. Their specific antigens are unknown. The sequences come from PBMCs, collected from a glioma patient whose treatment included an IDH1 peptide vaccine. These receptors were taken from a man aged 30 to 45 with glioma. Both conserved end residues are part of each CDR3. A D gene is named only where the DNA matches it firmly. Only part of the rows carry a size: once, few, many, or a class if the clone is expanded.

length	size	D	V	J	DNA	CDR3
14	-	TRBD1	TRBV5-8	TRBJ1-1	TGTGCCAGCAGCACGCCGACAGGGGCCACTGAAGCTTTCTTT	CASSTPTGATEAFF
14	-	-	TRBV5-8	TRBJ2-7	TGTGCCAGCAGCAATACAGACTCTTCCTACGAGCAGTACTTC	CASSNTDSSYEQYF
14	-	-	TRBV5-1	TRBJ2-5	TGCGCCAGCAGCTTGGGACGGACCCAAGAGACCCAGTACTTC	CASSLGRTQETQYF
14	-	-	TRBV29-1	TRBJ2-3	TGCAGCGTTGAGGGAATAGGGAGGACAGATACGCAGTATTTT	CSVEGIGRTDTQYF
14	-	-	TRBV29-1	TRBJ2-5	TGCAGCGTCTACCCCAGGGCCACCCAAGAGACCCAGTACTTC	CSVYPRATQETQYF
18	-	-	TRBV11-2	TRBJ1-6	TGTGCCAGCAGCTTAGATCGAAGGGGCGCCACCTATAATTCACCCCTCCACTTT	CASSLDRRGATYNSPLHF
13	-	-	TRBV5-1	TRBJ2-7	TGCGCCAGCACCCCCATGCTCTCCTACGAGCAGTACTTC	CASTPMLSYEQYF
12	once	-	TRBV10-3	TRBJ2-7	TGTGCCATCAGCAGCGAGGGGATCGAGCAGTACTTC	CAISSEGIEQYF
16	few	-	TRBV7-9	TRBJ1-6	TGTGCCAGCAGCTTAGGCAGGAGCTCCTATAATTCACCCCTCCACTTT	CASSLGRSSYNSPLHF
15	once	TRBD1	TRBV5-8	TRBJ1-4	TGTGCCAGCAGCTGGAGTCCCGGGACAGGGCGAAAACTGTTTTTT	CASSWSPGTGRKLFF
18	-	TRBD2	TRBV2	TRBJ2-3	TGTGCCAGCAGTGGGACCCTGGGACTAGCGGGGAGCACAGATACGCAGTATTTT	CASSGTLGLAGSTDTQYF
15	-	TRBD1	TRBV19	TRBJ1-6	TGTGCCAGTAGGCGGACAGGGGGACCGAATTCACCCCTCCACTTT	CASRRTGGPNSPLHF
14	-	-	TRBV9	TRBJ1-6	TGTGCCAGCAGATCAGGTGACAGTAATTCACCCCTCCACTTT	CASRSGDSNSPLHF